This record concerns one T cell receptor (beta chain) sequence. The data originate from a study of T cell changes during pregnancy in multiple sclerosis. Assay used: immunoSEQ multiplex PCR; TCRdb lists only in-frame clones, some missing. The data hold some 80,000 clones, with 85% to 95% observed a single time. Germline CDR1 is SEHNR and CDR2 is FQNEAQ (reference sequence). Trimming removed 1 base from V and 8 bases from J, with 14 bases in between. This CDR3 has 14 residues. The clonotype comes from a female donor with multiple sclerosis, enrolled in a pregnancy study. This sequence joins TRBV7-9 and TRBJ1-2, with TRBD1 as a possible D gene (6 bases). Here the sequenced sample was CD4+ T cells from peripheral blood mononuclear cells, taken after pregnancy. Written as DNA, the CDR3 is TGTGCCAGCAGCTTAGTTTCAGGGGCAGGGGGCTACACCTTC. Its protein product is CASSLVSGAGGYTF.